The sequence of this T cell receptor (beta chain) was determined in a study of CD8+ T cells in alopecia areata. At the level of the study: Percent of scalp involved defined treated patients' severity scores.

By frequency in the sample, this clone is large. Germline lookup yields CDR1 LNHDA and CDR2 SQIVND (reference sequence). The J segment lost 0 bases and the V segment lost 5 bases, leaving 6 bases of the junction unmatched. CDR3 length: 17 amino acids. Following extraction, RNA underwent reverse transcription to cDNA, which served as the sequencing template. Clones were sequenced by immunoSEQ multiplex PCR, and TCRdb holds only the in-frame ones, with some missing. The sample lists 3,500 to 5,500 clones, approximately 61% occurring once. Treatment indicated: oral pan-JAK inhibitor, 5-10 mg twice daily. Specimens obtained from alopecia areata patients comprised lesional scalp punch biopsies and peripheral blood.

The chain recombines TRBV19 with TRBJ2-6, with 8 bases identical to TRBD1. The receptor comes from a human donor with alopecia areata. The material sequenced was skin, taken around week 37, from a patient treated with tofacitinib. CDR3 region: CASSLRQGSSGANVLTF. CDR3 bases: TGTGCCAGTAGTCTTAGACAGGGGAGCTCTGGGGCCAACGTCCTGACTTTC.